The entry below describes one T cell receptor beta chain. The junction shows a germline mismatch at one end, possibly a read error. Germline lookup yields CDR1 ENHRY and CDR2 SYGVKD. The CDR3 sequence is 15 residues long. Transcripts of RNA were the source for amplifying TCR beta CDR3 regions. Scientists carried out first-round RT-PCR using HTBI primers and then a second-round multiplex PCR. A single record per CDR3 protein comes from TCRdb applying MiXCR to the multiplex PCR reads. The table includes about 700,000 distinct CDR3 sequences, roughly 41% detected once. These data belong to a study of Graves' ophthalmopathy and Graves' hyperthyroidism. Enrollment excluded any patients with other autoimmune diseases, uncontrolled infections, pregnancy or lactation. Orbital computed tomography, thyroid ultrasound, TRAb, serum thyroxine and clinical symptoms formed the basis of diagnosis.

The specimen was peripheral blood. J is TRBJ2-7 and V is TRBV10-3; TRBD1 or TRBD2 may be the D gene (5 bases each). The sequence came from an adult man with Graves' ophthalmopathy. The CDR3: CASSSGTPLTNEQYF. The CDR3 coding sequence is TGTGCCAGCAGTTCCGGGACGCCCTTGACCAACGAGCAGTACTTC.